This record concerns one TCR beta chain sequence. The table came from immunoSEQ multiplex PCR; TCRdb's copy has only in-frame clones and leaves some out. The sample holds fewer than 7,000 clones, 74% seen once. Analysis of PBMCs was direct, with no culture step. This specimen belongs to a study of neoadjuvant anti-PD-1 for oral cavity cancer. Study summary: Nivolumab at 3 mg/kg was mostly given biweekly, three to four doses, pre-surgery. Patients without progression got a fourth dose around day 43.

The CDR3 spans 17 residues. With 4 bases clipped from V and 6 bases from J, the junction kept 16 bases outside the gene matches. The V gene's germline CDR1 is MGHRA and CDR2 YSYEKL. The TCR was taken from a person between 40 and 79 years old with oral cavity squamous cell carcinoma. The starting material was PBMCs, obtained before nivolumab (anti-PD-1) treatment. The chain couples TRBV4-1 to TRBJ1-1; TRBD1 matches 8 bases. For the CDR3, the DNA is TGCGCCAGCAGCCCAGTCCTAAACCGGGGACAGGTTCCTGAAGCTTTCTTT. Residues: CASSPVLNRGQVPEAFF.